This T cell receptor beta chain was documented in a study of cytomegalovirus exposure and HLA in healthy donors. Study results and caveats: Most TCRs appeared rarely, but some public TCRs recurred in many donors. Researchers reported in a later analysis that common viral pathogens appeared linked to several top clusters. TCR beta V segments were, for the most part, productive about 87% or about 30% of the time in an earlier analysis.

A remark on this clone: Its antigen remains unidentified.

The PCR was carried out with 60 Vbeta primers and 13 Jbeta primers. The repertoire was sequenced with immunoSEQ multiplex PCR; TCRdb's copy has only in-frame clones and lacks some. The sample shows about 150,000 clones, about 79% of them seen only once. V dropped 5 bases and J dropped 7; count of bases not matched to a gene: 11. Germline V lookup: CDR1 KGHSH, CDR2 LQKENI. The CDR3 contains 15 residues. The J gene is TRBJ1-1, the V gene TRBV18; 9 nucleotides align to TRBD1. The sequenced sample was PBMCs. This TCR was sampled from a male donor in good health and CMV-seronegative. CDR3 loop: CASSSGTGPVLEAFF. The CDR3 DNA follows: TGTGCCAGCTCATCGGGGACAGGGCCGGTACTTGAAGCTTTCTTT. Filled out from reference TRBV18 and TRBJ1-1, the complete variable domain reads NAGVMQNPRHLVRRRGQEARLRCSPMKGHSHVYWYRQLPEEGLKFMVYLQKENIIDESGMPKERFSAEFPKEGPSILRIQQVVRGDSAAYFCASSSGTGPVLEAFFGQGTRLTVV.